The rows below give T cell receptor beta chains drawn from one sample of a study of early stage breast cancer tumors. Here immunoSEQ multiplex PCR was the method, and the copy in TCRdb shows in-frame clones only, minus some. The sample lists 30,000 or so clones; around 67% were seen once. The sequenced material came from blood. These receptors were obtained from a person aged 35-49 years with breast cancer. The CDR3 runs from the conserved cysteine through the conserved F or W. D genes are given only for firm matches. Not all rows give a size; the values are once, few, many and, for expanded clones, a class.

abundance | d_gene | j_gene | v_gene | CDR3nt | CDR3aa
. | . | TRBJ1-3 | TRBV25-1 | TGTGCCAGCAGTCCCACGGCCAGGCTAAGGGGTAGAAACACCATATATTTT | CASSPTARLRGRNTIYF
. | . | TRBJ2-3 | TRBV7-8 | TGTGCCAGCAGCTTAGTGCCAGGGAATATTGCAGATACGCAGTATTTT | CASSLVPGNIADTQYF
. | TRBD1 | TRBJ1-1 | TRBV28 | TGTGCCAGCAGACGAGGGACAGGGGACACTGAAGCTTTCTTT | CASRRGTGDTEAFF
. | TRBD2 | TRBJ2-1 | TRBV7-8 | TGTGCCAGCAGCTTACTTGCAGCGGGAGGCAATGAGCAGTTCTTC | CASSLLAAGGNEQFF
. | TRBD1 | TRBJ2-1 | TRBV5-6 | TGTGCCAGCAGTGGGGGACAGGGACCGACGAGGGCGTTCTTC | CASSGGQGPTRAFF
. | TRBD1 | TRBJ2-7 | TRBV6-5 | TGTGCCAGCAGTTACGGGGCAGGGGGACCCTACGAGCAGTACTTC | CASSYGAGGPYEQYF
. | . | TRBJ2-5 | TRBV7-9 | TGTGCCAGCAGCTTAAGGGCCCAAGAGACCCAGTACTTC | CASSLRAQETQYF
. | . | TRBJ2-3 | TRBV9 | TGTGCCAGCAGCGTAGGTGGGACTGGCACAGATACGCAGTATTTT | CASSVGGTGTDTQYF
. | TRBD2 | TRBJ2-3 | TRBV30 | TGTGCCTCCAAGGGACGGCGGGGGGGGACAGATACGCAGTATTTT | CASKGRRGGTDTQYF
. | TRBD1 | TRBJ2-1 | TRBV4-3 | TGCGCCAGCAGCCAAGATCATGGGACAGGGACCGCGGGTGAGCAGTTCTTC | CASSQDHGTGTAGEQFF
. | . | TRBJ2-7 | TRBV19 | TGTGCCAGTAGTTCGACGGGCCGACTCTACGAGCAGTACTTC | CASSSTGRLYEQYF
. | . | TRBJ2-5 | TRBV30 | TGTGCCTGGAGTGTACAGTCCTTCCAGGGCCAAGAGACCCAGTACTTC | CAWSVQSFQGQETQYF
. | TRBD2 | TRBJ2-3 | TRBV25-1 | TGTGCCAGCAGTAGGCTAGCGGGAGTCAGCACAGATACGCAGTATTTT | CASSRLAGVSTDTQYF
. | TRBD1 | TRBJ2-6 | TRBV6-1 | TGTGCCAGCAGTGAGCTGACAGGGACTGGGGCCAACGTCCTGACTTTC | CASSELTGTGANVLTF
. | TRBD2 | TRBJ2-1 | TRBV30 | TGTGCCTGGAGTGGAAATAGACTAGCAGTTGGGTTCTTC | CAWSGNRLAVGFF
. | . | TRBJ1-1 | TRBV29-1 | TGCAGCGCGCGGAGCGGAGGGAGTGGGGTGAACACTGAAGCTTTCTTT | CSARSGGSGVNTEAFF
. | . | TRBJ1-4 | TRBV7-2 | TGTGCCAGCAGCTCTTCTAGTTTGGGGACAACTAATGAAAAACTGTTTTTT | CASSSSSLGTTNEKLFF
. | TRBD1 | TRBJ1-4 | TRBV7-9 | TGTGCCAGCAGCTTACAAACAGGGGGCAGGGAAAAACTGTTTTTT | CASSLQTGGREKLFF
. | . | TRBJ1-1 | TRBV7-9 | TGTGCCAGCAGCTTAGGGATAGACACTGAAGCTTTCTTT | CASSLGIDTEAFF
few | . | TRBJ1-2 | TRBV7-3 | TGTGCCAGCAGCCCGGGACCCAACTATGGCTACACCTTC | CASSPGPNYGYTF
. | . | TRBJ1-2 | TRBV12-5 | TGTGCTAGTGGTTTAGGCCTTCAGAGGGGCTACACCTTC | CASGLGLQRGYTF
. | . | TRBJ2-2 | TRBV9 | TGTGCCAGCAGCGTAGAGGGGCGCGTGATCGCCGGGGAGCTGTTTTTT | CASSVEGRVIAGELFF
. | . | TRBJ1-5 | TRBV28 | TGTGCCAGCAGTGCTGCCAGGTGGTATAGCAATCAGCCCCAGCATTTT | CASSAARWYSNQPQHF
once | . | TRBJ2-7 | TRBV12-2 | TGTGCAAGTCGCTTTGCTTGCGTATGGACAGCAACCTACGAGCAGTACTTC | CASRFACVWTATYEQYF
. | . | TRBJ1-2 | TRBV6-5 | TGTGCCAGCAGTCCTCAGACAGCTAACTATGGCTACACCTTC | CASSPQTANYGYTF
. | TRBD2 | TRBJ2-1 | TRBV7-9 | TGTGCCAGCAGCCCTGGGGTAGCGGGAGGGCCGGTCAATGAGCAGTTCTTC | CASSPGVAGGPVNEQFF
. | . | TRBJ2-1 | TRBV19 | TGTGCCAGTAGTATGGGGGCGCTTGGTGAGCAGTTCTTC | CASSMGALGEQFF
. | . | TRBJ1-6 | TRBV4-2 | TGTGCCAGCAGCCAAGATGCGAGTTCACCCCTCCACTTT | CASSQDASSPLHF
. | TRBD2 | TRBJ2-1 | TRBV28 | TGTGCCAGCACGGGGAGGGCCGGGAGAAGCTCCTACAATGAGCAGTTCTTC | CASTGRAGRSSYNEQFF
. | . | TRBJ1-2 | TRBV6-5 | TGTGCCAGCAGTTACTCGAGATTCTATGGCTACACCTTC | CASSYSRFYGYTF
. | TRBD1 | TRBJ1-2 | TRBV6-5 | TGTGCCAGCAGCTCAACGAGGACAGGGCATGGCTACACCTTC | CASSSTRTGHGYTF
once | . | TRBJ2-5 | TRBV7-3 | TGTGCCAGCAGCCGCCTGTCGGGGGAGACCCAGTACTTC | CASSRLSGETQYF
once | TRBD2 | TRBJ2-7 | TRBV6-5 | TGTGCCAGCAGTCAAACTAGCGGGAGGAGCGAGCAGTACTTC | CASSQTSGRSEQYF
. | TRBD1 | TRBJ2-3 | TRBV5-4 | TGTGCCAGCAGCCGGACAGGGGGCAGCACAGATACGCAGTATTTT | CASSRTGGSTDTQYF
. | TRBD2 | TRBJ2-1 | TRBV11-2 | TGTGCCAGCAGCTTAAGGGCCCCCCTAGCGGGAGGCTACAATGAGCAGTTCTTC | CASSLRAPLAGGYNEQFF
few | . | TRBJ1-2 | TRBV6-5 | TGTGCCAGCAAGCAGGAAGGAGGAGGCTACACCTTC | CASKQEGGGYTF
. | . | TRBJ2-7 | TRBV7-9 | TGTGCCAGCAGCTTATTACAGGACTTAGCCTACGAGCAGTACTTC | CASSLLQDLAYEQYF
. | TRBD1 | TRBJ2-1 | TRBV19 | TGTGCCAGCTCCGGACAGGGAAACTACAATGAGCAGTTCTTC | CASSGQGNYNEQFF
. | TRBD2 | TRBJ2-3 | TRBV4-2 | TGTGCCAGCAGCCAAGGTAGGTTCCTAGCGGGAGGTCAGGATACGCAGTATTTT | CASSQGRFLAGGQDTQYF
. | . | TRBJ1-2 | TRBV5-1 | TGCGCCAGCCGTGAGGCAGTCAACTATGGCTACACCTTC | CASREAVNYGYTF
. | TRBD2 | TRBJ2-1 | TRBV19 | TGTGCCAGTAGTAGAAAGAGCGGGAACAATGAGCAGTTCTTC | CASSRKSGNNEQFF